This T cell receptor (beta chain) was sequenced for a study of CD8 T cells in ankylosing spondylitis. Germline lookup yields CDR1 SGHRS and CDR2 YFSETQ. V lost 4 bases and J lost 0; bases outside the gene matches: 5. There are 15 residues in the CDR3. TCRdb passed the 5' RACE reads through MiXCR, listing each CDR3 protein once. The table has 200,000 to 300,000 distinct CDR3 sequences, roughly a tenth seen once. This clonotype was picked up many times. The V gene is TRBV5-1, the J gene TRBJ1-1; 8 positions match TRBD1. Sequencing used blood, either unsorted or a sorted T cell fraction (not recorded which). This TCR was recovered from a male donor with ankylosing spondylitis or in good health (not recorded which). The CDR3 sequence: CASSLDRVLNTEAFF. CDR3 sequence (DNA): TGCGCCAGCAGCCTGGACAGGGTATTGAACACTGAAGCTTTCTTT.